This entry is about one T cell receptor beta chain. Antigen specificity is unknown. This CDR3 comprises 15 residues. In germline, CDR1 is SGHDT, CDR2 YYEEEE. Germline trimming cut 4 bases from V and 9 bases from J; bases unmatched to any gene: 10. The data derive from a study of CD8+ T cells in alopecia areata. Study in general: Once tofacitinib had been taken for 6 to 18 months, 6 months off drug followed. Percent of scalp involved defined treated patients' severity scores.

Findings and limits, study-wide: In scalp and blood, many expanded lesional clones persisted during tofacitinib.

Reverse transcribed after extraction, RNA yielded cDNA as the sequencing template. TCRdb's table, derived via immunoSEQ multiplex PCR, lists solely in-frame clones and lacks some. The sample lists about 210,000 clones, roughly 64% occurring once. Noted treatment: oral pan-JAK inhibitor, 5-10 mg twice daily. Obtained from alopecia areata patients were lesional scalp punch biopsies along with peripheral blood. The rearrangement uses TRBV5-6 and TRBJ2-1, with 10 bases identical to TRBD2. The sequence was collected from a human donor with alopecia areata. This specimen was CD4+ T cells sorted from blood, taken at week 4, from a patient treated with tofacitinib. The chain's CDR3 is CASSLRTSGNSEQFF. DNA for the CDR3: TGTGCCAGCAGCCTCCGGACTAGCGGCAACAGTGAGCAGTTCTTC.